The T cell receptor (beta chain) described here comes from a study of patients and donors after allogeneic stem cell transplantation (dated by TCRdb to the early 2020s). In the germline V gene (reference sequence), CDR1 corresponds to DFQATT and CDR2 to SNEGSKA. Counted from cysteine to phenylalanine, this CDR3 has 13 amino acids. The DNA shown is the 39-base CDR3, in frame from base 1. V is pruned by 4 bases and J by 2 bases, leaving 4 bases of the junction without a gene match. The method was RT-PCR. The data were produced on a NextSeq 550. TCRdb reprocessing: public reads trimmed at Q25 with fastp, clones called with MiXCR, in-frame beta chains kept. Every distinct CDR3 protein forms one entry, paired with its most common genes and DNA. A total of about a million distinct CDR3 sequences appear in this sample, roughly 18% of them only once. The ten largest make up 5% to 6.5% of the sample. This clonotype was recorded a few times. Its antigen has not been determined. There are no base qualities to consult, and no much larger clone falls within one base.

The chain couples TRBV20-1 to TRBJ2-5; the central 7 bases match TRBD1. The sequenced sample consisted of blood, either unsorted or a sorted T cell fraction (not recorded which). The sequence derives from a human donor who was either an allogeneic HSCT recipient or a stem cell or donor lymphocyte infusion donor (not recorded which). It is not recorded whose cells these are; they may come from a transplant donor. The CDR3 protein: CSAKQGEQETQYF. The base sequence is TGCAGTGCTAAGCAGGGGGAGCAAGAGACCCAGTACTTC.